This TCR beta chain was sequenced during a study of post-analysis software for immune sequencing data (dated by TCRdb to about 2015). Context from the whole study: The recorded disease courses included relapsing-remitting, secondary progressive and progressive-relapsing multiple sclerosis, and some patients had no subtype annotation. Patient repertoires were compared against roughly 11 previously published healthy control repertoires from donors aged about 6 to 25 years. A subset of samples was prepared in parallel using single-end sample barcoding, then pooled and co-amplified after Illumina adapter ligation.

To demonstrate the VDJtools post-analysis software, TCR beta repertoires were profiled from the peripheral blood of about a dozen young patients with multiple sclerosis. The multiple sclerosis patients were children and adolescents ranging in age from 6 to 15 years. Only a few counts were recorded for this clonotype. Its target antigen remains unknown. Qualities for individual bases were not recorded, and no much larger clone is one base off. The germline V gene (reference sequence) yields DFQATT for CDR1 and SNEGSKA for CDR2. Spanning cysteine to phenylalanine, the CDR3 consists of 15 amino acids. Left in the record is the CDR3 DNA by itself, 45 bases read in frame from the first base. Between the V and J ends, shortened by 0 bases and 0 bases respectively, the junction contains 11 bases. On the study overall, not on this receptor specifically: Strong co-clustering of samples prepared in the same batch was shown by direct clustering with F measure, prompting a batch-effect correction. Patients showed significantly higher frequencies than controls for about five TRBV segments, among them TRBV5-6, TRBV5-1 and TRBV20-1. The control group was slightly older than the multiple sclerosis patient group. Multiple sclerosis patients had significantly lower normalized Chao1 diversity than controls, a result that suggests substantial peripheral T-cell clonal expansion.

Libraries were prepared through PCR. The sequencing machine was an Illumina HiSeq 2500. Unique molecular identifiers were incorporated into TCR beta cDNA libraries to reduce PCR and sequencing biases. Every 1 to 10 million input T cells yielded 500,000 or so cDNA molecules, meaning each molecule approximated one T cell. The same protocol used for the earlier healthy control dataset was applied to prepare and sequence the patient libraries. Within a given batch, samples were prepared together, multiplexed and sequenced on the same HiSeq lane. As for how the authors treated the data: MIGEC was used to process the raw barcoded reads, and molecular identifier groups with only a single read were discarded before consensus assembly and CDR3 extraction. Clonotype tables were post-analysed with VDJtools, normalizing diversity by down-sampling all datasets to the smallest sample size. Repertoire overlap clustering matched CDR3 amino acid but not nucleotide sequences to correct batch-related cross-sample contamination. TCRdb reanalyzed the raw reads on its own, using fastp at Q25 for trimming and MiXCR for clone calling, and kept in-frame beta chains. All rows with the same CDR3 protein become a single entry with the most common DNA and genes. The V and J calls and clone size come from TCRdb's table, not from the authors' own analysis. The sample includes a few hundred thousand distinct CDR3 sequences, with around a third observed a single time. The ten largest account for approximately 5.4% of the sample.

The sample consisted of blood. This receptor was identified in a girl aged 2 to 17 with multiple sclerosis. The rearranged segments are TRBV20-1 and TRBJ1-1, with a tentative D gene TRBD1 over 6 matching bases. The CDR3 here reads CSARDQGSLNTEAFF. The sequenced DNA: TGCAGTGCTAGAGATCAGGGGTCCTTGAACACTGAAGCTTTCTTT.